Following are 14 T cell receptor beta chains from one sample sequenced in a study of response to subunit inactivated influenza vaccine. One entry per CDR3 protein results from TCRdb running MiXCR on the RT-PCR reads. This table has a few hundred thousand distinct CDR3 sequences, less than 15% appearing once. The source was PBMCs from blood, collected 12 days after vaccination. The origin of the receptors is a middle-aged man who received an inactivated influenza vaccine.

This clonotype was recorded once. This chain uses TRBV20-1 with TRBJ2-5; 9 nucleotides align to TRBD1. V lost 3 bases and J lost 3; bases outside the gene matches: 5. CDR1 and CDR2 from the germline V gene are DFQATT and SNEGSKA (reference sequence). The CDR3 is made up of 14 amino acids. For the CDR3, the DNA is TGCAGTGCTAGTATCGGGACAGGGAAAGAGACCCAGTACTTC. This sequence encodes CSASIGTGKETQYF.

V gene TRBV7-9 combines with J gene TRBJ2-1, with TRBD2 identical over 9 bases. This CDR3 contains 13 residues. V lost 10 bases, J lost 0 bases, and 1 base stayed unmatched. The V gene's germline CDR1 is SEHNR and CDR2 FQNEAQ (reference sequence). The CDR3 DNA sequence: TGTGCCACTAGCGGGGCCTCCTACAATGAGCAGTTCTTC. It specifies CATSGASYNEQFF.

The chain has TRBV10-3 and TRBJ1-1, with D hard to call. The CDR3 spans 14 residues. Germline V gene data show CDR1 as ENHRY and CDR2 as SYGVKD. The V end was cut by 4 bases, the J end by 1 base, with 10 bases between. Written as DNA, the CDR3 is TGTGCCATCAGTGCGGTGGGTTCGAACACTGAAGCTTTCTTT. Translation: CAISAVGSNTEAFF.

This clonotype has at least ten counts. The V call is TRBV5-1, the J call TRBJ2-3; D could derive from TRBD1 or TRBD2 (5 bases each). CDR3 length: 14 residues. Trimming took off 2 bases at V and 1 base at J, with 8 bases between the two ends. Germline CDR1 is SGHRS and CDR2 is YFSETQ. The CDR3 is CASSFRGGTDTQYF. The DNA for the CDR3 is TGCGCCAGCAGCTTTAGAGGGGGCACAGATACGCAGTATTTT.

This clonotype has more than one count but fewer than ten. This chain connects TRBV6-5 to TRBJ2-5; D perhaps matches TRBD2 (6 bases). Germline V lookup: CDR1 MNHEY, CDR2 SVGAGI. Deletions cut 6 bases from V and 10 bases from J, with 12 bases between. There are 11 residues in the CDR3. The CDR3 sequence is CASRMEGLQYF. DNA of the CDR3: TGTGCCAGCAGGATGGAGGGTCTCCAGTACTTC.

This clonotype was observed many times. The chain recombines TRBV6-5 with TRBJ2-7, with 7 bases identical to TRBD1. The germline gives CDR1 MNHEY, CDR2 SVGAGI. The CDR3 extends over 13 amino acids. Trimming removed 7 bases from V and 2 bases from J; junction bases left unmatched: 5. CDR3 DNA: TGTGCCAGCATGGGCAGGGGGACCTACGAGCAGTACTTC. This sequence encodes CASMGRGTYEQYF.

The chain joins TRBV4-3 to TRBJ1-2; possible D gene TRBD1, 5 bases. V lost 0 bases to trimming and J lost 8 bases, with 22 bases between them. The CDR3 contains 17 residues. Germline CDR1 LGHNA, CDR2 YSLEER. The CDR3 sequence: CASSQDRGRNHLGGYTF. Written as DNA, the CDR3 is TGCGCCAGCAGCCAAGATCGGGGACGGAACCACTTGGGCGGCTACACCTTC.

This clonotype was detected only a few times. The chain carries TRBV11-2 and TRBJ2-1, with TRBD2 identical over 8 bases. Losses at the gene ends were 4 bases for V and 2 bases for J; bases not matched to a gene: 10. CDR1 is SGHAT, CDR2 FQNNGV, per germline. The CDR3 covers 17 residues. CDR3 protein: CASSSFGGGGTYNEQFF. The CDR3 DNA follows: TGTGCCAGCAGCTCTTTTGGCGGCGGGGGGACCTACAATGAGCAGTTCTTC.

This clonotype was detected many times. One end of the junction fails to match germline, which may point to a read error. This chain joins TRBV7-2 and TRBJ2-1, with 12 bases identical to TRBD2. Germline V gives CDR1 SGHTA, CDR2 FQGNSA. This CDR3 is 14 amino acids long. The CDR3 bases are TGCGCCAGCAGCTTGGGACTAGCGGGCGGCGAGCAGTTCTTC. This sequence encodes CASSLGLAGGEQFF.

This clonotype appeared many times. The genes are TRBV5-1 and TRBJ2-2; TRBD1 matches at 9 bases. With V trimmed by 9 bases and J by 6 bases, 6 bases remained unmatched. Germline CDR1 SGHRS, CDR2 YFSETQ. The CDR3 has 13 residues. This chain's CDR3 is CATRTGEAGELFF. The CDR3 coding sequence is TGCGCCACCCGGACAGGGGAGGCCGGGGAGCTGTTTTTT.

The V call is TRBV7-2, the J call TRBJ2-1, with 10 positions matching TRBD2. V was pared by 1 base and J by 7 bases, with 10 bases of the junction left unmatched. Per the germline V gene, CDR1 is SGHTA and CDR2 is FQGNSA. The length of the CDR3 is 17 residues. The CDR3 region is CASSLVFTSGVGNEQFF. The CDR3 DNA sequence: TGTGCCAGCAGCTTAGTGTTTACTAGCGGGGTTGGGAATGAGCAGTTCTTC.

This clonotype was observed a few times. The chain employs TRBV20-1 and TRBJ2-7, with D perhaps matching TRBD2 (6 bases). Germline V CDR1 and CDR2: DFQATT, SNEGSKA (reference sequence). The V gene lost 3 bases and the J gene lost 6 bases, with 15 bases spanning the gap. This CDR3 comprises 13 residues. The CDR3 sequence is CSARTPLAIEQYF. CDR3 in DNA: TGCAGTGCTAGGACCCCTCTAGCGATCGAGCAGTACTTC.

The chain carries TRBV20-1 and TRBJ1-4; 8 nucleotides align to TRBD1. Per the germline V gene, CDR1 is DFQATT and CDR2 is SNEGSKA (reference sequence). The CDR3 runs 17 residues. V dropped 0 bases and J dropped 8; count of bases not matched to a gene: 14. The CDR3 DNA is TGCAGTGCTAGAGATGGGGTCAGGGGGCGCCTTGGGGAAAAACTGTTTTTT. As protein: CSARDGVRGRLGEKLFF.

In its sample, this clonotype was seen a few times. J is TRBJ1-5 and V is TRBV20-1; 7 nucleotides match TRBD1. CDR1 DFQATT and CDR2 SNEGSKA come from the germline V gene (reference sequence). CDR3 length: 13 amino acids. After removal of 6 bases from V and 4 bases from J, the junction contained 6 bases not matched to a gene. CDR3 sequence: CSAAGQKNQPQHF. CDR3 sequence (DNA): TGCAGTGCCGCGGGACAGAAGAATCAGCCCCAGCATTTT.